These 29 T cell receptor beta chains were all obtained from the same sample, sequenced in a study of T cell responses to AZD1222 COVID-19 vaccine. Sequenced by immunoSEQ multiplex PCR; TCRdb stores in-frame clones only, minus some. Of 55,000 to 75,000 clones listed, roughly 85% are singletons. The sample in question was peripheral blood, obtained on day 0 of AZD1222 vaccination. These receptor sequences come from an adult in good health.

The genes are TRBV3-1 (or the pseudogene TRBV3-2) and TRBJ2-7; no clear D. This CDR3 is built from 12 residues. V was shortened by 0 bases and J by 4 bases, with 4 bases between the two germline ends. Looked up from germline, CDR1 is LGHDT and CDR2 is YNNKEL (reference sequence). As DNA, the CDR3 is TGTGCCAGCAGCCAAGATTGGTACGAGCAGTACTTC. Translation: CASSQDWYEQYF.

The CDR3 here is CASSESIGQVSSYNEQFF. The CDR3 DNA is TGCGCCAGCAGTGAGTCGATCGGTCAGGTTAGCTCCTACAATGAGCAGTTCTTC. This chain uses TRBV10-2 with TRBJ2-1; D gene ambiguous. The germline V gene has CDR1 WSHSY and CDR2 SAAADI. With 0 bases removed from V and 0 bases from J, the gap between germline ends came to 15 bases. The CDR3 has 18 residues.

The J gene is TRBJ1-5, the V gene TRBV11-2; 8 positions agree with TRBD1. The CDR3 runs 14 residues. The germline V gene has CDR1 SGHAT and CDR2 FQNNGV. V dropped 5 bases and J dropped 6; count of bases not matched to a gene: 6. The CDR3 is CASSINRGGQPQHF. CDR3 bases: TGTGCCAGCAGCATCAACAGGGGGGGTCAGCCCCAGCATTTT.

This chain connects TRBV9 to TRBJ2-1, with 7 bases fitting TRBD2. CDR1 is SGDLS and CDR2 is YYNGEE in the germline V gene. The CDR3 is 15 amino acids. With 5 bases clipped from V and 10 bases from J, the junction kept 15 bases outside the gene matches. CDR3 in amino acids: CASSVSGGPYGEQFF. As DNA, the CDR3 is TGTGCCAGCAGTGTATCGGGGGGTCCCTACGGAGAGCAGTTCTTC.

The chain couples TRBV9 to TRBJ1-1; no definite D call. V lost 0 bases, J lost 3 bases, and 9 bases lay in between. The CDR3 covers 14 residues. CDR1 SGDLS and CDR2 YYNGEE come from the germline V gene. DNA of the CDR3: TGTGCCAGCAGCGTAGTCGGGTCGGACACTGAAGCTTTCTTT. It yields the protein CASSVVGSDTEAFF.

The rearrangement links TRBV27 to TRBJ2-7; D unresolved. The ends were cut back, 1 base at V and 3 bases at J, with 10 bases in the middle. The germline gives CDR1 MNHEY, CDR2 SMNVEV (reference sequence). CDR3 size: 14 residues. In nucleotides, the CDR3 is TGTGCCAGCAGTTTATTTGGGCAGAACTACGAGCAGTACTTC. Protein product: CASSLFGQNYEQYF.

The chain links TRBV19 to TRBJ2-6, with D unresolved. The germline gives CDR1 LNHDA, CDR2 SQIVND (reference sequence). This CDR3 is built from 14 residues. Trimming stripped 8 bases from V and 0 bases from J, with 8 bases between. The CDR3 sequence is CASEVGSGANVLTF. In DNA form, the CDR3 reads TGTGCCAGTGAGGTGGGCTCTGGGGCCAACGTCCTGACTTTC.

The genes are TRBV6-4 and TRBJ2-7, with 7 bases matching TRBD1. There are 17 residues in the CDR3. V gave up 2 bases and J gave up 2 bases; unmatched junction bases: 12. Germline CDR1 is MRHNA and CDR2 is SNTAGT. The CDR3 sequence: CASSDLADREGTYEQYF. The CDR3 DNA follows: TGTGCCAGCAGTGACCTCGCTGACAGGGAAGGGACCTACGAGCAGTACTTC.

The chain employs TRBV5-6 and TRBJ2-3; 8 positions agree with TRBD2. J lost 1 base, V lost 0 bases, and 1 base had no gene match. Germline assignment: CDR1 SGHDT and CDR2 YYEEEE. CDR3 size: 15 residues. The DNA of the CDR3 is TGTGCCAGCAGCTTGGATAGCGGGGGCACAGATACGCAGTATTTT. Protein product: CASSLDSGGTDTQYF.

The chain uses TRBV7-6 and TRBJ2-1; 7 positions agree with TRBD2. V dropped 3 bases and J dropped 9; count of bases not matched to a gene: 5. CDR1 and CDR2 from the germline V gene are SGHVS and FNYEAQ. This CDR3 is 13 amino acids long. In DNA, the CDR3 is TGTGCCAGCAGCTTTGCGGGAGCCGGTGAGCAGTTCTTC. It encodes CASSFAGAGEQFF.

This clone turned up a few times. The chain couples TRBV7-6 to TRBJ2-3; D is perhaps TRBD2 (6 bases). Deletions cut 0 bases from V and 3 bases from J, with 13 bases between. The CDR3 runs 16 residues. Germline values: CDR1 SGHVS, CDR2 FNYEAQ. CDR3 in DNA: TGTGCCAGCAGCTTAGCGGGGAGGCTAGGGACAGATACGCAGTATTTT. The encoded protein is CASSLAGRLGTDTQYF.

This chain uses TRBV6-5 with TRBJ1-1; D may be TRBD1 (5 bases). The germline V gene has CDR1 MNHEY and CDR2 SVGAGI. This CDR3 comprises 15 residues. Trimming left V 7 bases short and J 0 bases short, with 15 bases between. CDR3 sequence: CASTPTGGMNTEAFF. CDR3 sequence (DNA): TGTGCCAGCACCCCGACCGGGGGTATGAACACTGAAGCTTTCTTT.

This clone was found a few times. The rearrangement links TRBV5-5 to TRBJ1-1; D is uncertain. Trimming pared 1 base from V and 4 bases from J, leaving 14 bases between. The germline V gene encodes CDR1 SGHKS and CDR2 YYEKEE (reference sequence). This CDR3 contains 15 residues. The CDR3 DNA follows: TGTGCCAGCAGCTTGTATGGGTACGAGGGCACTGAAGCTTTCTTT. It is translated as CASSLYGYEGTEAFF.

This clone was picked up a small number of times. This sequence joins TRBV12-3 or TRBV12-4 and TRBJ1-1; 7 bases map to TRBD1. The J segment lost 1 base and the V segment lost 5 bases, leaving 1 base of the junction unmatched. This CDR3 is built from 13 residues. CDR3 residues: CASSRQGNTEAFF. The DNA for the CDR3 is TGTGCCAGCAGTCGACAGGGGAACACTGAAGCTTTCTTT.

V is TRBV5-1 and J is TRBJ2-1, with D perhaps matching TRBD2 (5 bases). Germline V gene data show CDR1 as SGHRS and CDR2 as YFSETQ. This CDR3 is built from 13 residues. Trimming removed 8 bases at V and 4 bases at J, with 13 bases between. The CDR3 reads CASQDSLYNEQFF. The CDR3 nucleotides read TGCGCCAGTCAGGACTCTTTATACAATGAGCAGTTCTTC.

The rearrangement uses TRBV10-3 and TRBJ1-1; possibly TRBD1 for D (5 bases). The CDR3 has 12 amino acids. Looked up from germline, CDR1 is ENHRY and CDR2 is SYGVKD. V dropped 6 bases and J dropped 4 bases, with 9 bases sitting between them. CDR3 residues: CAIRERGTEAFF. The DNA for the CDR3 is TGTGCCATCAGAGAAAGGGGCACTGAAGCTTTCTTT.

CDR3 DNA sequence: TGTGCCAGCAGCTCCGGGGGTTGGAACTATGGCTACACCTTC. It yields the protein CASSSGGWNYGYTF. The chain uses TRBV5-4 and TRBJ1-2, with D tentatively TRBD1 (5 bases). Germline assignment: CDR1 SGHNT and CDR2 YYREEE (reference sequence). Trimming removed 3 bases at V and 2 bases at J, with 11 bases between. The CDR3 spans 14 residues.

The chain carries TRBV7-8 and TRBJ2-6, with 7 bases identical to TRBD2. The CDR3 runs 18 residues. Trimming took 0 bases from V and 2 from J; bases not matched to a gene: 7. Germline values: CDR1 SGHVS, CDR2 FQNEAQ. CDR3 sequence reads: CASSLAPKSGAGANVLTF. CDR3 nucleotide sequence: TGTGCCAGCAGCTTAGCGCCAAAGAGCGGGGCTGGGGCCAACGTCCTGACTTTC.

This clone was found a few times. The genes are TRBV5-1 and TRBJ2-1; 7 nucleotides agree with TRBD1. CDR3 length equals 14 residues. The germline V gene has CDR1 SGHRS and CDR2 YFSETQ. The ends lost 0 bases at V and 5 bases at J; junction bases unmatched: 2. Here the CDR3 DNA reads TGCGCCAGCAGCTTGGGACAGGGAAACAATGAGCAGTTCTTC. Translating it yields CASSLGQGNNEQFF.

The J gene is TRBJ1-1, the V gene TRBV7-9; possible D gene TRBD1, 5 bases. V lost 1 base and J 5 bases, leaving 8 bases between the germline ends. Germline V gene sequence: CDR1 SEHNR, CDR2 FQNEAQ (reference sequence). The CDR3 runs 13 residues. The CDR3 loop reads CASSLGSGTEAFF. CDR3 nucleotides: TGTGCCAGCAGCTTAGGGTCAGGGACTGAAGCTTTCTTT.

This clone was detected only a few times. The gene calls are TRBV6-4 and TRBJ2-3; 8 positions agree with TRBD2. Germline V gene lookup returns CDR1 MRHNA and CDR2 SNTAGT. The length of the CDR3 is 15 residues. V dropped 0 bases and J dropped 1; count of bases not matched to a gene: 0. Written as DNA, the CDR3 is TGTGCCAGCAGTGACTCTAGCGGGGGCACAGATACGCAGTATTTT. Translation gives CASSDSSGGTDTQYF.

The CDR3 DNA follows: TGTGCCAGCTCACCTGACAGGGTGAAGGAGCAGTACTTC. Translated, it gives CASSPDRVKEQYF. The rearrangement uses TRBV18 and TRBJ2-7; the match to TRBD1 covers 7 bases. The CDR3 has 13 residues. With 3 bases clipped from V and 7 bases from J, the junction kept 6 bases outside the gene matches. Germline assignment: CDR1 KGHSH and CDR2 LQKENI.

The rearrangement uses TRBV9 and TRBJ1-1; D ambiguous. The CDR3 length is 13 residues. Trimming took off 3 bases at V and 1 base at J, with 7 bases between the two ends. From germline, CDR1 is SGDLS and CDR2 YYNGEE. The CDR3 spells CASSGQTNTEAFF. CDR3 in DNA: TGTGCCAGCAGCGGTCAGACGAACACTGAAGCTTTCTTT.

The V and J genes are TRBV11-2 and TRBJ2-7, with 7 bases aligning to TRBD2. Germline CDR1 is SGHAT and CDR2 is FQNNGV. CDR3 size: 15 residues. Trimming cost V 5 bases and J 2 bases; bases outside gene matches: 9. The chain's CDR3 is CASSVTGGGTYEQYF. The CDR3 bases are TGTGCCAGCAGCGTTACTGGCGGGGGAACCTACGAGCAGTACTTC.

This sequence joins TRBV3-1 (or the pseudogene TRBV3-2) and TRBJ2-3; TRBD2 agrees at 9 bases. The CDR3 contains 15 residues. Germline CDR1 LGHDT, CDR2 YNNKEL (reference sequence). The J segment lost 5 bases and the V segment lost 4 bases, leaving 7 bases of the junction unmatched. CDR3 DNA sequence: TGTGCCAGCAGCCCTAGCGGGATAGGGTTAGATACGCAGTATTTT. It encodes CASSPSGIGLDTQYF.

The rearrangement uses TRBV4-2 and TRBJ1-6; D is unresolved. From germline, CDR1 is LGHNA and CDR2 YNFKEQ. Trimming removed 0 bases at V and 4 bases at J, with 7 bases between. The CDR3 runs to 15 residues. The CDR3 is CASSQEEGYNSPLHF. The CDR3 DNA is TGTGCCAGCAGCCAAGAGGAAGGGTATAATTCACCCCTCCACTTT.

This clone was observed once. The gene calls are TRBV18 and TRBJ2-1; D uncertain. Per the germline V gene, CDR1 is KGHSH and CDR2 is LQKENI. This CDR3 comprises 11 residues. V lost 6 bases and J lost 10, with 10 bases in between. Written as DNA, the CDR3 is TGTGCCAGCTCCAACAGCCTAGAGCAGTTCTTC. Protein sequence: CASSNSLEQFF.

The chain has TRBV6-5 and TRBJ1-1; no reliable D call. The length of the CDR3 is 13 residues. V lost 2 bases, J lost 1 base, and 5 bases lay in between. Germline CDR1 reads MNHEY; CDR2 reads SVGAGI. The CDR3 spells CASSYKRNTEAFF. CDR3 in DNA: TGTGCCAGCAGTTACAAGCGGAACACTGAAGCTTTCTTT.

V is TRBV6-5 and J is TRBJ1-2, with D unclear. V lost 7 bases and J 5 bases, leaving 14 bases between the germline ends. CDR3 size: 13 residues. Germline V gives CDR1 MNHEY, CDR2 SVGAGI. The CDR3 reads CASKASATYGYTF. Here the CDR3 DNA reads TGTGCCAGCAAGGCCAGTGCTACTTATGGCTACACCTTC.